This TCR beta chain was recorded in a study of T-cell reconstitution after alpha-beta-depleted transplantation in children. Preparing the TCRbeta library involved the use of unique molecular identifiers. TCRdb re-analysed the PCR reads in MiXCR, keeping a single row per CDR3 protein. This repertoire shows approximately 420,000 distinct CDR3 sequences, roughly 10% found once; its top ten account for roughly 6%. Germline V gene sequence: CDR1 ENHRY, CDR2 SYGVKD. V lost 10 bases to trimming and J lost 5 bases, with 12 bases between them. The CDR3 is 12 amino acids. The J gene is TRBJ1-5, the V gene TRBV10-3; no reliable D call. Here the sequenced sample was PBMCs from the stem cell graft donor, taken from the stem cell graft. This receptor was identified in a human donor who donated a stem cell graft to a child with acute myeloid leukemia. The CDR3 region has the DNA TGTGCCACCACAACCGGGGATCAGCCCCAGCATTTT. Translation: CATTTGDQPQHF.